Shown below are 10 T cell receptor beta chains from a single sample sequenced in a study of blood T cell repertoires in COVID-19. Sequenced by immunoSEQ multiplex PCR; TCRdb stores in-frame clones only, minus some. The data contain some 220,000 clones, about 80% of them singletons. Sequenced input: peripheral blood. Every receptor here comes from a woman aged 55-70 years with acute or convalescent COVID-19.

Here the CDR3 reads CSHTKFGTEAFF. DNA of the CDR3: TGCAGCCACACCAAATTTGGCACTGAAGCTTTCTTT. The chain is built from TRBV29-1 and TRBJ1-1; D not certain. Trimming shortened V by 8 bases and J by 4 bases, and 14 bases separated the two germline ends. Germline V gene data show CDR1 as SQVTM and CDR2 as ANQGSEA. The CDR3 consists of 12 residues.

V gene TRBV4-1 combines with J gene TRBJ2-4; 9 bases align to TRBD2. Germline loops: CDR1 MGHRA, CDR2 YSYEKL. Trimming took 0 bases from V and 4 from J; bases not matched to a gene: 10. The CDR3 consists of 18 residues. CDR3 region: CASSQDGRGGRRKNIQYF. The DNA of the CDR3 is TGCGCCAGCAGCCAAGATGGGCGGGGGGGCCGGAGGAAAAACATTCAGTACTTC.

The genes are TRBV2 and TRBJ2-7; 7 bases agree with TRBD1. Germline lookup yields CDR1 SNHLY and CDR2 FYNNEI. The CDR3 loop spans 12 amino acids. J lost 7 bases, V lost 9 bases, and 9 bases had no gene match. CDR3 sequence reads: CARLGPGGEQYF. Written as DNA, the CDR3 is TGTGCCAGACTAGGTCCAGGGGGTGAGCAGTACTTC.

V is TRBV2 and J is TRBJ1-6; 9 nucleotides agree with TRBD1. V lost 8 bases to trimming and J lost 11 bases; unmatched junction nucleotides: 10. This CDR3 is 14 amino acids long. Germline CDR1 SNHLY, CDR2 FYNNEI. In nucleotides, the CDR3 is TGTGCCAGCCTCGGCCTAGGGACAGGGACACCCCTCCACTTT. Encoded protein: CASLGLGTGTPLHF. The whole variable domain, filled in from reference TRBV2 and TRBJ1-6, reads EPEVTQTPSHQVTQMGQEVILRCVPISNHLYFYWYRQILGQKVEFLVSFYNNEISEKSEIFDDQFSVERPDGSNFTLKIRSTKLEDSAMYFCASLGLGTGTPLHFGNGTRLTVT.

V gene TRBV27 combines with J gene TRBJ2-1; 9 nucleotides agree with TRBD1. Germline V lookup: CDR1 MNHEY, CDR2 SMNVEV (reference sequence). This CDR3 spans 15 amino acids. J gave up 6 bases and V 6 bases, and 9 bases lay outside the gene matches. In DNA form, the CDR3 reads TGTGCCAGCAGCCCTAAGGGACAGGGTGGCAATGAGCAGTTCTTC. Translation: CASSPKGQGGNEQFF.

V and J are TRBV28 and TRBJ1-2; the D is unclear. This CDR3 has 15 amino acids. Per germline, CDR1 MDHEN and CDR2 SYDVKM. Trimming removed 6 bases from V and 1 base from J, with 15 bases in between. The CDR3 DNA is TGTGCCAGCAGCCCCGGTTGGAGCTATAACTATGGCTACACCTTC. Translating gives CASSPGWSYNYGYTF.

The chain couples TRBV18 to TRBJ1-1, with D unresolved. The CDR3 is 14 amino acids. Trimming stripped 5 bases from V and 0 bases from J, with 10 bases between. Germline lookup yields CDR1 KGHSH and CDR2 LQKENI. CDR3: CASSMEGMNTEAFF. CDR3 bases: TGTGCCAGCTCAATGGAGGGCATGAACACTGAAGCTTTCTTT.

V is TRBV29-1 and J is TRBJ1-2, with no clear D. The CDR3 has 13 amino acids. The V gene's germline CDR1 is SQVTM and CDR2 ANQGSEA. V lost 5 bases, J lost 4 bases, and 14 bases lay in between. CDR3 bases: TGCAGCGTTATTACAGCATACTCCTATGGCTACACCTTC. This codes for CSVITAYSYGYTF.

This chain joins TRBV5-1 and TRBJ2-3, with TRBD2 identical over 15 bases. The CDR3 has 15 amino acids. Germline assignment: CDR1 SGHRS and CDR2 YFSETQ. The V segment lost 4 bases and the J segment 4 bases; nucleotides outside the gene matches: 1. This chain's CDR3 is CASSRTSGRADTQYF. CDR3 coding DNA: TGCGCCAGCAGCCGGACTAGCGGGAGGGCAGATACGCAGTATTTT. The whole variable domain, filled in from reference TRBV5-1 and TRBJ2-3, reads KAGVTQTPRYLIKTRGQQVTLSCSPISGHRSVSWYQQTPGQGLQFLFEYFSETQRNKGNFPGRFSGRQFSNSRSEMNVSTLELGDSALYLCASSRTSGRADTQYFGPGTRLTVL.

This chain connects TRBV7-8 to TRBJ2-5; the D gene is possibly TRBD2 (5 bases). The V and J ends lost 3 bases and 4 bases respectively, with 9 bases between them. The germline V gene has CDR1 SGHVS and CDR2 FQNEAQ. There are 13 residues in the CDR3. CDR3 in DNA: TGTGCCAGCAGCTTCACCGGGGTAGAGACCCAGTACTTC. Amino acids: CASSFTGVETQYF.